This is a list of T cell receptor beta chains from one sample in a study of shared clonotypes between healthy human individuals. Clones were sequenced by immunoSEQ multiplex PCR, and TCRdb holds only the in-frame ones, with some missing. The repertoire includes a few million clones, over 90% of them detected once, and under 0.45% sits in the top ten. Sequenced material: naive CD4+ T cells from PBMCs. The receptors were sampled from a young man in good health. Some clones in this sample may be carry-over from other donors' samples. Both conserved end residues are part of each CDR3. D genes are given only for firm matches. Not all rows give a size; the values are once, few, many and, for expanded clones, a class.

- | TRBJ1-1 | TRBV7-9 | TRBD1 | 14 | CASSKRDSNTEAFF | TGTGCCAGCAGTAAGAGGGACAGCAACACTGAAGCTTTCTTT
once | TRBJ2-7 | TRBV2 | - | 12 | CASSGRAYEQYF | TGTGCCAGCAGCGGGAGAGCCTACGAGCAGTACTTC
- | TRBJ2-7 | TRBV27 | TRBD2 | 17 | CASSPSGLAGERYEQYF | TGTGCCAGCAGTCCCTCTGGACTAGCGGGAGAGCGCTACGAGCAGTACTTC
- | TRBJ1-5 | TRBV28 | - | 14 | CASSLVGGNQPQHF | TGTGCCAGCAGTTTAGTGGGGGGCAATCAGCCCCAGCATTTT
- | TRBJ2-6 | TRBV5-4 | - | 14 | CASSIYSGANVLTF | TGTGCCAGCAGCATATATTCAGGGGCCAACGTCCTGACTTTC
- | TRBJ2-7 | TRBV7-6 | - | 14 | CASSYSGASYEQYF | TGTGCCAGCAGCTATAGCGGAGCCTCCTACGAGCAGTACTTC
- | TRBJ2-1 | TRBV2 | - | 13 | CASVPRGRNEQFF | TGTGCCAGTGTTCCGAGGGGTCGCAATGAGCAGTTCTTC
- | TRBJ1-1 | TRBV7-3 | TRBD1 | 13 | CASSHGQGAGAFF | TGTGCCAGCAGCCACGGACAGGGGGCGGGAGCTTTCTTT
few | TRBJ1-2 | TRBV7-3 | - | 15 | CASSLRTGAESGYTF | TGTGCCAGCAGCCTAAGGACGGGGGCTGAATCTGGCTACACCTTC
few | TRBJ2-4 | TRBV19 | - | 15 | CASTPLGVLPGDAYF | TGTGCCAGTACCCCCCTAGGGGTACTGCCGGGAGATGCGTACTTC
- | TRBJ2-1 | TRBV27 | TRBD2 | 15 | CASYSAGVGYNEQFF | TGTGCCAGTTACTCGGCGGGAGTCGGGTACAATGAGCAGTTCTTC
- | TRBJ2-6 | TRBV30 | TRBD1 | 20 | CAWSVRVGQGKAPGANVLTF | TGTGCCTGGAGTGTACGGGTGGGACAGGGGAAGGCCCCTGGGGCCAACGTCCTGACTTTC
- | TRBJ2-3 | TRBV2 | - | 12 | CASSRIADTQYF | TGTGCCAGCAGTCGGATAGCGGATACGCAGTATTTT
- | TRBJ1-2 | TRBV5-8 | TRBD1 | 14 | CASDPGQGGYGYTF | TGTGCCAGCGACCCGGGACAGGGGGGCTATGGCTACACCTTC
few | TRBJ1-5 | TRBV2 | - | 13 | CASCRGANQPQHF | TGTGCCAGTTGTCGGGGGGCCAATCAGCCCCAGCATTTT
- | TRBJ2-3 | TRBV28 | - | 15 | CASSIQTSTGDTQYF | TGTGCCAGCAGTATCCAAACCTCGACGGGGGATACGCAGTATTTT
- | TRBJ2-1 | TRBV9 | - | 16 | CASSVEILSGEGEQFF | TGTGCCAGCAGCGTAGAAATATTGTCGGGGGAAGGTGAGCAGTTCTTC
- | TRBJ1-5 | TRBV28 | - | 15 | CASRYNSGGDQPQHF | TGTGCCAGCAGATATAATTCGGGGGGAGATCAGCCCCAGCATTTT
- | TRBJ2-7 | TRBV28 | TRBD2 | 16 | CASSLVTSGTPYEQYF | TGTGCCAGCAGTTTAGTGACTAGCGGAACCCCCTACGAGCAGTACTTC
- | TRBJ2-5 | TRBV28 | - | 11 | CASRTRETQYF | TGTGCCAGCAGGACAAGAGAGACCCAGTACTTC
- | TRBJ2-1 | TRBV15 | TRBD2 | 15 | CATSRLAGDRSVEFF | TGTGCCACCAGCAGACTAGCGGGAGATCGATCGGTGGAGTTCTTC
- | TRBJ2-2 | TRBV11-2 | - | 13 | CASSLVLAGELFF | TGTGCCAGCAGCTTAGTTCTCGCCGGGGAGCTGTTTTTT
- | TRBJ2-7 | TRBV4-3 | - | 14 | CASSQERTSYEQYF | TGCGCCAGCAGCCAAGAAAGGACCTCCTACGAGCAGTACTTC
- | TRBJ1-4 | TRBV5-1 | - | 14 | CASSLEKTAEKLFF | TGCGCCAGCAGCTTGGAAAAGACAGCAGAAAAACTGTTTTTT
- | TRBJ2-1 | TRBV7-3 | - | 14 | CASSLTGRGYEQFF | TGTGCCAGCAGCTTAACGGGTCGAGGGTATGAGCAGTTCTTC
- | TRBJ2-7 | TRBV6-5 | - | 15 | CASSYRGNTYYEQYF | TGTGCCAGCAGTTACCGGGGAAACACTTACTACGAGCAGTACTTC
few | TRBJ1-5 | TRBV19 | - | 11 | CASSSSQPQHF | TGTGCCAGTAGTTCCAGTCAGCCCCAGCATTTT
- | TRBJ1-4 | TRBV18 | TRBD1 | 15 | CASSPRQGSEEKLFF | TGTGCCAGCTCACCACGACAGGGTAGTGAAGAAAAACTGTTTTTT
- | TRBJ1-1 | TRBV18 | - | 15 | CASSPRREVDTEAFF | TGTGCCAGCTCACCACGGAGGGAAGTCGACACTGAAGCTTTCTTT
- | TRBJ1-1 | TRBV7-2 | - | 14 | CASSLEQGNTEAFF | TGTGCCAGCAGCTTAGAACAGGGGAACACTGAAGCTTTCTTT
- | TRBJ2-1 | TRBV11-2 | TRBD1 | 16 | CASSADRDRADNEQFF | TGTGCCAGCAGCGCCGACCGGGACAGGGCCGACAATGAGCAGTTCTTC
- | TRBJ1-2 | TRBV28 | - | 14 | CASSFPGYGYGYTF | TGTGCCAGCAGTTTCCCGGGGTATGGCTATGGCTACACCTTC
- | TRBJ2-7 | TRBV7-9 | - | 11 | CASSKDYEQYF | TGTGCCAGCAGCAAAGACTACGAGCAGTACTTC
- | TRBJ1-2 | TRBV19 | - | 15 | CASSIQAEGSYGYTF | TGTGCCAGTAGTATACAGGCGGAGGGGTCCTATGGCTACACCTTC
once | TRBJ1-1 | TRBV5-1 | - | 15 | CASSLRGQLNTEAFF | TGCGCCAGCAGCTTGCGGGGACAATTGAACACTGAAGCTTTCTTT
- | TRBJ2-3 | TRBV5-1 | - | 16 | CASSLRGGTSTDTQYF | TGCGCCAGCAGCCTCCGAGGAGGTACTAGCACAGATACGCAGTATTTT
- | TRBJ2-2 | TRBV5-1 | - | 14 | CASSPLVSTGELFF | TGCGCCAGCAGCCCCCTCGTGTCCACCGGGGAGCTGTTTTTT
- | TRBJ1-2 | TRBV18 | - | 15 | CASSQGTPNLYGYTF | TGTGCCAGCTCACAAGGGACACCGAACCTTTATGGCTACACCTTC
- | TRBJ1-4 | TRBV2 | TRBD1 | 15 | CASRYRGSTNEKLFF | TGTGCCAGCAGGTACAGGGGTTCGACTAATGAAAAACTGTTTTTT
- | TRBJ2-5 | TRBV18 | - | 13 | CASSPDSQETQYF | TGTGCCAGCTCACCCGACAGCCAAGAGACCCAGTACTTC
- | TRBJ2-3 | TRBV14 | - | 14 | CASSRGTWLDTQYF | TGTGCCAGCAGCCGAGGGACGTGGTTGGATACGCAGTATTTT
few | TRBJ1-1 | TRBV5-4 | - | 14 | CASSLSGSLSEAFF | TGTGCCAGCAGCTTGTCGGGGAGCCTCTCTGAAGCTTTCTTT
- | TRBJ2-3 | TRBV11-1 | - | 14 | CASSLAAPTDTQYF | TGTGCCAGCAGCTTAGCGGCACCCACAGATACGCAGTATTTT
- | TRBJ2-7 | TRBV5-4 | - | 15 | CASSPGGGRNYEQYF | TGTGCCAGCAGTCCAGGGGGAGGGCGAAACTACGAGCAGTACTTC
- | TRBJ1-3 | TRBV7-8 | - | 15 | CASSFGGGSGNTIYF | TGTGCCAGCAGCTTCGGAGGGGGCTCTGGAAACACCATATATTTT
once | TRBJ2-1 | TRBV5-1 | TRBD2 | 19 | CASSLWGLAGGVSYNEQFF | TGCGCCAGCAGCTTATGGGGACTAGCGGGAGGTGTTTCCTACAATGAGCAGTTCTTC
- | TRBJ2-7 | TRBV11-1 | TRBD1 | 14 | CASSLQGASHEQYF | TGTGCCAGCAGCCTACAGGGGGCGAGCCACGAGCAGTACTTC
- | TRBJ2-3 | TRBV27 | TRBD2 | 15 | CASSSQGLGADTQYF | TGTGCCAGCAGTTCCCAGGGACTAGGGGCAGATACGCAGTATTTT
once | TRBJ2-1 | TRBV5-1 | TRBD2 | 18 | CASSLLGGQSGRANEQFF | TGCGCCAGCAGCTTGCTTGGGGGGCAAAGCGGGAGGGCCAATGAGCAGTTCTTC
- | TRBJ2-1 | TRBV2 | TRBD2 | 15 | CASTGPGGPGNEQFF | TGTGCCAGCACGGGACCGGGAGGGCCGGGTAATGAGCAGTTCTTC
once | TRBJ2-2 | TRBV4-2 | TRBD2 | 19 | CASSQGILAGGADTGELFF | TGTGCCAGCAGCCAAGGGATCCTAGCGGGAGGGGCGGACACCGGGGAGCTGTTTTTT
- | TRBJ1-1 | TRBV27 | - | 15 | CASSSRRVWNTEAFF | TGTGCCAGCAGTTCTCGAAGGGTTTGGAACACTGAAGCTTTCTTT
- | TRBJ1-1 | TRBV7-2 | - | 13 | CASSPTGNTEAFF | TGTGCCAGCAGCCCCACAGGGAACACTGAAGCTTTCTTT
few | TRBJ2-7 | TRBV27 | - | 16 | CASSPHRVRGSYEQYF | TGTGCCAGCAGTCCCCACCGGGTTCGGGGCTCCTACGAGCAGTACTTC
- | TRBJ1-5 | TRBV6-5 | - | 13 | CASSPAPPQPQHF | TGTGCCAGCAGTCCCGCCCCTCCACAGCCCCAGCATTTT